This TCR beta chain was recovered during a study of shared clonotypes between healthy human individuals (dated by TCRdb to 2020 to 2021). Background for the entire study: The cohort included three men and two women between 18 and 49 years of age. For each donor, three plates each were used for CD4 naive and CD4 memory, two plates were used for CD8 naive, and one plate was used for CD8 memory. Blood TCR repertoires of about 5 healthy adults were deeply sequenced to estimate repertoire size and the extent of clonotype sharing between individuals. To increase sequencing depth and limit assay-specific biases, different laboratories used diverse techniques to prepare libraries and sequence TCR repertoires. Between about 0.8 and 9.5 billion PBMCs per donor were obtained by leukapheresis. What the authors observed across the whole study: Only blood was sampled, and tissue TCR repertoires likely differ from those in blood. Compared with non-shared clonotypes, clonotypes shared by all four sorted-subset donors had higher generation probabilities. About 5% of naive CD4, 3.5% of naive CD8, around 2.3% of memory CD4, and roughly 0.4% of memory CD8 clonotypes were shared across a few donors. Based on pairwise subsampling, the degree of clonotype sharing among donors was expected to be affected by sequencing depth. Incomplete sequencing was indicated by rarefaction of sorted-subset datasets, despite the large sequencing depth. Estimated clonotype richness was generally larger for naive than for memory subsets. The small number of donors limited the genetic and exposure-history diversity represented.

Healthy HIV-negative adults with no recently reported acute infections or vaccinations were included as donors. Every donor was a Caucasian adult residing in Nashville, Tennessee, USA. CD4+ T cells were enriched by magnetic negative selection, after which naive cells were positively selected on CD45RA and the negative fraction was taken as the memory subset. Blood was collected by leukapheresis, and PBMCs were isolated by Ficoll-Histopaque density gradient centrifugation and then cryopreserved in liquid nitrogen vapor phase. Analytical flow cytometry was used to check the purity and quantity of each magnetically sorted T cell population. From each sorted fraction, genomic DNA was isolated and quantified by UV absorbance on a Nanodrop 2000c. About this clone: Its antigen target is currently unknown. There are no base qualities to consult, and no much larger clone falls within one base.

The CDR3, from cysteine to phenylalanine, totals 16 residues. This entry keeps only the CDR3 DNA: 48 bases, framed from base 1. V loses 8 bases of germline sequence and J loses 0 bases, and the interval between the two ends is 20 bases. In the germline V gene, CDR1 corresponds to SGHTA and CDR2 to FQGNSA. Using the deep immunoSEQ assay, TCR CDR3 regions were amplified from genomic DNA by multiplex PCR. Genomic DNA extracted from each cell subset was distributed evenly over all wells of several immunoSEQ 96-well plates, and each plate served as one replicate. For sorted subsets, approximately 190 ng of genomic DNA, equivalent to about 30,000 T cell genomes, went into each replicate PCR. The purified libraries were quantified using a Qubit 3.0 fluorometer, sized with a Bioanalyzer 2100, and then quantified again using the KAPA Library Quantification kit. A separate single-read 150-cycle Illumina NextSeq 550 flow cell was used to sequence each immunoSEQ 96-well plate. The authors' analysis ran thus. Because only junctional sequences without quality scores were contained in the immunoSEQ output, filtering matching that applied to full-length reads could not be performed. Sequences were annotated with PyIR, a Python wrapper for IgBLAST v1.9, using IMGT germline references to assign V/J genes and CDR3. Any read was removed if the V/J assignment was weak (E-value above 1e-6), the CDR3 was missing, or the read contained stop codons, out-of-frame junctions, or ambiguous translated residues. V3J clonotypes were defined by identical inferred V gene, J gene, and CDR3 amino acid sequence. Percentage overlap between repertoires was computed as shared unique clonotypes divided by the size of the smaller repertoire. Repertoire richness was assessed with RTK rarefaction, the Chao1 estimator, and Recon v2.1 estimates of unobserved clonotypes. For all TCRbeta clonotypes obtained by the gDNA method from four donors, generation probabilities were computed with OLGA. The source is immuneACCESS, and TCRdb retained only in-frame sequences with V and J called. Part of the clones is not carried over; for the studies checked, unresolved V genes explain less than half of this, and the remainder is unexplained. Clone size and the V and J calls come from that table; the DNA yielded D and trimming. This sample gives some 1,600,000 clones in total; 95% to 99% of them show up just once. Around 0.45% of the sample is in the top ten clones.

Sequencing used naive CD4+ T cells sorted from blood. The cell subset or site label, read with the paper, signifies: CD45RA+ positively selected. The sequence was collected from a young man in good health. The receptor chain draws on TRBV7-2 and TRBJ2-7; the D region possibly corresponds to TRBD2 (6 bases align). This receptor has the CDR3 CASGTSSQRVSYEQYF. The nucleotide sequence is TGTGCCAGCGGCACCTCCTCCCAGCGGGTCTCCTACGAGCAGTACTTC.